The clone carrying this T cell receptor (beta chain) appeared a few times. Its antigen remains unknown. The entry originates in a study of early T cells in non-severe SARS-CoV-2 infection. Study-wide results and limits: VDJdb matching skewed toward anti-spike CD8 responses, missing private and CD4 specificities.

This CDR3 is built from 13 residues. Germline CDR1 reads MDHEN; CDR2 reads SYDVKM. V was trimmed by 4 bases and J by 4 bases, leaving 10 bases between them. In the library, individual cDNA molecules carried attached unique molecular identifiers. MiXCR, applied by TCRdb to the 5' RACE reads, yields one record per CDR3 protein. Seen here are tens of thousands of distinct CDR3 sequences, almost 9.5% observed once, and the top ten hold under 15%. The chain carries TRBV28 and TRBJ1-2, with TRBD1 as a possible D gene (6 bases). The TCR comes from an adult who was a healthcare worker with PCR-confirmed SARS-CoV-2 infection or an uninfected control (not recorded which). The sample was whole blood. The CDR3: CASSSRTAYGYTF. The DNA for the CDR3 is TGTGCCAGCAGTTCAAGGACAGCCTATGGCTACACCTTC.